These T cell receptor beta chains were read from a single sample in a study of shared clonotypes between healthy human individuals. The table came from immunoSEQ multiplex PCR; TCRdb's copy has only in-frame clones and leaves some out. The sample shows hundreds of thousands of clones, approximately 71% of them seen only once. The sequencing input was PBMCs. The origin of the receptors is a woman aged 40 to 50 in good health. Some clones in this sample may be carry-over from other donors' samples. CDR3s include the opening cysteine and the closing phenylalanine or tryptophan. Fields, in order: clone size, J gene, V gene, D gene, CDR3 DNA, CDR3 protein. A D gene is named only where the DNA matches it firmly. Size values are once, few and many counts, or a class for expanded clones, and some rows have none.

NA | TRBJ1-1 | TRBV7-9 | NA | TGTGCCAGCAGGCCCACCGGGACAAAGAACACTGAAGCTTTCTTT | CASRPTGTKNTEAFF
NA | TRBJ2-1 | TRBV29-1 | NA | TGCAGCGTTGAAAGAGGGGTAGTGTTCTTC | CSVERGVVFF
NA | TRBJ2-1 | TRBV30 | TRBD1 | TGTGCCTGGAGTCTCGGGACAGGGGTTGACAATGAGCAGTTCTTC | CAWSLGTGVDNEQFF
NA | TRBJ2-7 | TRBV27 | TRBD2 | TGTGCCAGCAGTTTATCCCCTAGCGGGAGTCGAGAGCAGTACTTC | CASSLSPSGSREQYF
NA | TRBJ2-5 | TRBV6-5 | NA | TGTGCCAGCAGTTACTTCCCACAGCAAGAGACCCAGTACTTC | CASSYFPQQETQYF
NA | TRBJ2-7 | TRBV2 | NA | TGTGCCAGCATTCTTTTAGCGTACGAGCAGTACTTC | CASILLAYEQYF
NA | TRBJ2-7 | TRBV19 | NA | TGTGCCAGTAGTATAATAATATGGTCGTATGAGCAGTACTTC | CASSIIIWSYEQYF
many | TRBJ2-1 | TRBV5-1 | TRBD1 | TGCGCCAGCAGCGATACAGGGGGCACCTACAATGAGCAGTTCTTC | CASSDTGGTYNEQFF
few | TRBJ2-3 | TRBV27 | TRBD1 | TGTGCCAGCAGTTCACCGGGACAGAGGACAGATACGCAGTATTTT | CASSSPGQRTDTQYF
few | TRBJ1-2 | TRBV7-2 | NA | TGTGCCAGCAGCTTAGGGCGGCCCACAAGCTCTTATGGCTACACCTTC | CASSLGRPTSSYGYTF
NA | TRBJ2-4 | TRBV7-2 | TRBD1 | TGTGCCAGCAGCCCCACCGGGACAGGGGTTTACATTCAGTACTTC | CASSPTGTGVYIQYF
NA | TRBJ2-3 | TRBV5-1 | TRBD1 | TGCGCCAGCAGCTTGCGTTCTTTGGGGCAGGGGGCCCGGGCGGATACGCAGTATTTT | CASSLRSLGQGARADTQYF
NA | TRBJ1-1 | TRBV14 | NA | TGTGCCAGCAGCCAAGATCAACTGGTGAACACTGAAGCTTTCTTT | CASSQDQLVNTEAFF
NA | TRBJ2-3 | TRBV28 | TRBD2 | TGTGCCAGCACGGTTCTAGCGGGAGAAAGGGATACGCAGTATTTT | CASTVLAGERDTQYF
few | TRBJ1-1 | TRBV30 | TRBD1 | TGTGCCTCCCACCTAGGGACAGGGAGAACTGAAGCTTTCTTT | CASHLGTGRTEAFF
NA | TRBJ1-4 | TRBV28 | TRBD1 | TGTGCCAGCAGTTTAGGGACAGGGTCTTTGCACGAAAAACTGTTTTTT | CASSLGTGSLHEKLFF
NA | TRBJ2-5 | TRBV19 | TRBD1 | TGTGCCAGTAGTACTCACAGGGGGCGCGAAGAGACCCAGTACTTC | CASSTHRGREETQYF
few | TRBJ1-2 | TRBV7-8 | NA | TGTGCCAGCAGCTTAGCGGGTAGGCCAACATATGGCTACACCTTC | CASSLAGRPTYGYTF
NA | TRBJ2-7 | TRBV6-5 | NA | TGTGCCAGCAGAGACGGATACGAGCAGTACTTC | CASRDGYEQYF
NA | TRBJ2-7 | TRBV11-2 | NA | TGTGCCAGCAGCTTAGGTACTAGTCCCGACGAGCAGTACTTC | CASSLGTSPDEQYF
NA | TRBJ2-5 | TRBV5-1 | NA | TGCGCCAGCAGCTCACAAGCGATACAAGAGACCCAGTACTTC | CASSSQAIQETQYF
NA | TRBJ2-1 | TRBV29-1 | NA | TGCAGCGTTGAACGGCGGTTGTCCTACAATGAGCAGTTCTTC | CSVERRLSYNEQFF